The 20 T cell receptor beta chains presented below share a single source sample, sequenced in a study of shared clonotypes between healthy human individuals. Terminally differentiated effector memory CD45RA+ cells were left out of the naive CD8 fraction, which was CD45RO-negative and positively selected for CCR7. Here immunoSEQ multiplex PCR was the method, and the copy in TCRdb shows in-frame clones only, minus some. The sample includes roughly 2.1 million clones, 90% to 95% of them seen just once. Sequencing input: naive CD8+ T cells from PBMCs. The receptors come from a young man in good health. Some clones in this sample may be carry-over from other donors' samples.

V gene TRBV9 combines with J gene TRBJ2-2; 7 nucleotides match TRBD1. Germline loops: CDR1 SGDLS, CDR2 YYNGEE. The CDR3 runs 15 residues. Trimming at V came to 4 bases and at J to 4 bases, leaving 7 bases not matched to a gene. The CDR3 sequence: CASSPPGQATGELFF. Written as DNA, the CDR3 is TGTGCCAGCAGCCCCCCCGGACAGGCCACCGGGGAGCTGTTTTTT.

This clone occurred once. V is TRBV30 and J is TRBJ1-1; no clear D. The CDR3 is made up of 11 amino acids. Germline-derived CDR1 and CDR2 are GTSNPN and SVGIG (reference sequence). The V and J ends lost 7 bases and 5 bases respectively, with 11 bases between them. CDR3 nucleotide sequence: TGTGCCTTGAGGGTATTTACTGAAGCTTTCTTT. It codes for CALRVFTEAFF.

The chain joins TRBV9 to TRBJ2-7; D might be TRBD2 (6 bases). The V end was cut by 4 bases, the J end by 5 bases, with 25 bases between. Germline V CDR1 and CDR2: SGDLS, YYNGEE. The CDR3 runs to 17 residues. The DNA of the CDR3 is TGTGCCAGCAGCCCCTGGGGGACGGGAGTGAGTCTCCACGAGCAGTACTTC. Translated, it gives CASSPWGTGVSLHEQYF.

The rearrangement links TRBV28 to TRBJ2-2; D uncertain. Trimming shortened V by 6 bases and J by 2 bases, and 13 bases separated the two germline ends. The length of the CDR3 is 15 residues. Germline CDR1 and CDR2: MDHEN and SYDVKM. This CDR3 is CASSPVTPNTGELFF. DNA of the CDR3: TGTGCCAGCAGCCCTGTAACGCCAAACACCGGGGAGCTGTTTTTT.

This clone was seen a single time. The rearrangement uses TRBV6-5 and TRBJ2-1, with D unresolved. The CDR3 totals 13 residues. The V end lost 0 bases, the J end lost 15 bases, and 15 bases lay between the germline ends. Germline V gene sequence: CDR1 MNHEY, CDR2 SVGAGI. This CDR3 is CASSYSFGTGVFF. The CDR3 region has the DNA TGTGCCAGCAGTTACTCGTTTGGCACGGGCGTGTTCTTC.

The chain recombines TRBV10-3 with TRBJ2-5; D is ambiguous. The better agreement between TRBJ2-7 and the DNA end casts doubt on the J call. CDR3 length equals 12 residues. CDR1 and CDR2 from the germline V gene are ENHRY and SYGVKD. CDR3 bases: TGTGCCATCAGTGAGAGAGTTGGCGAGCAGTACTTC. It specifies CAISERVGEQYF.

This chain links TRBV5-1 with TRBJ2-7, with no clear D. This CDR3 region has 14 residues. From germline, CDR1 is SGHRS and CDR2 YFSETQ. Trimming cost V 0 bases and J 2 bases, with 9 bases left between them. The CDR3 coding sequence is TGCGCCAGCAGCTTGGGTACTGAGACCTACGAGCAGTACTTC. Its translation: CASSLGTETYEQYF. Full variable domain (missing parts from reference TRBV5-1 and TRBJ2-7): KAGVTQTPRYLIKTRGQQVTLSCSPISGHRSVSWYQQTPGQGLQFLFEYFSETQRNKGNFPGRFSGRQFSNSRSEMNVSTLELGDSALYLCASSLGTETYEQYFGPGTRLTVT.

The chain joins TRBV4-3 to TRBJ1-4, with D perhaps TRBD1 (5 bases). The CDR3 is made up of 14 amino acids. V lost 1 base and J 11 bases, leaving 14 bases between the germline ends. Germline-derived CDR1 and CDR2 are LGHNA and YSLEER. The CDR3, as DNA: TGCGCCAGCAGCCAAGGCTTACGGGACCGTAAACTGTTTTTT. Translated: CASSQGLRDRKLFF.

Points on this clone: This specimen includes other DNA sequences encoding the same CDR3. The chain combines TRBV27 with TRBJ2-7; D gene ambiguous. V lost 3 bases and J lost 0, with 6 bases in between. CDR1 MNHEY and CDR2 SMNVEV come from the germline V gene (reference sequence). This CDR3 is built from 13 residues. CDR3 in DNA: TGTGCCAGCAGTTTGCGGTACTCCTACGAGCAGTACTTC. It yields the protein CASSLRYSYEQYF.

The gene calls are TRBV5-1 and TRBJ1-1, with D uncertain. CDR3 length: 13 amino acids. V dropped 3 bases and J dropped 5 bases, with 11 bases sitting between them. CDR1 is SGHRS, CDR2 YFSETQ, per germline. The CDR3 DNA reads TGCGCCAGCAGCTCTAGGGCCCAGACTGAAGCTTTCTTT. It codes for CASSSRAQTEAFF.

This clone was recorded a few times. The rearrangement uses TRBV20-1 and TRBJ1-1; D unresolved. The CDR3 spans 11 residues. The V and J ends lost 3 bases and 5 bases respectively, with 7 bases between them. CDR1 and CDR2 from the germline V gene are DFQATT and SNEGSKA (reference sequence). The CDR3 nucleotides are TGCAGTGCTAGGAGCCGGACTGAAGCTTTCTTT. Protein sequence: CSARSRTEAFF.

V gene TRBV7-3 combines with J gene TRBJ2-6; D not resolved. The CDR3 runs 13 residues. V was cut by 5 bases and J by 12 bases, with 14 bases left in between. The germline CDR1 and CDR2 sequences are SGHTA and FQGTGA. DNA of the CDR3: TGTGCCAGCAGCCCCCTCATGATGAGCGTCCTGACTTTC. Its translation: CASSPLMMSVLTF. Filled out from reference TRBV7-3 and TRBJ2-6, the complete variable domain reads GAGVSQTPSNKVTEKGKYVELRCDPISGHTALYWYRQSLGQGPEFLIYFQGTGAADDSGLPNDRFFAVRPEGSVSTLKIQRTERGDSAVYLCASSPLMMSVLTFGAGSRLTVL.

This clone showed up just once. J is TRBJ1-2 and V is TRBV19; 7 bases match TRBD1. Germline CDR1 is LNHDA and CDR2 is SQIVND (reference sequence). V lost 3 bases to trimming and J lost 8 bases; unmatched junction nucleotides: 9. The CDR3 length is 14 residues. The CDR3 spells CASSITGDQRGYTF. DNA of the CDR3: TGTGCCAGTAGTATTACAGGGGACCAGAGGGGCTACACCTTC.

The chain combines TRBV28 with TRBJ1-5, with 8 positions matching TRBD1. Germline assignment: CDR1 MDHEN and CDR2 SYDVKM. J was trimmed by 0 bases and V by 5 bases; bases with no gene match: 12. The length of the CDR3 is 18 residues. CDR3 bases: TGTGCCAGCAGTCAGGGGGCAGGGTGGCGGTATAGCAATCAGCCCCAGCATTTT. Encoded protein: CASSQGAGWRYSNQPQHF.

This clone was picked up one time. The chain carries TRBV15 and TRBJ2-7; D possibly corresponds to TRBD1 (6 bases). Germline CDR1 and CDR2: LNHNV and YYDKDF (reference sequence). This CDR3 is built from 15 residues. V was shortened by 5 bases and J by 5 bases, with 19 bases between the two germline ends. The CDR3 DNA reads TGTGCCACCAGCGAGGGGGTGGCGGTTGGGAACGAGCAGTACTTC. It translates to CATSEGVAVGNEQYF.

The chain employs TRBV10-3 and TRBJ2-5; no firm D call. Germline V gives CDR1 ENHRY, CDR2 SYGVKD. The CDR3 covers 13 residues. The V end lost 8 bases, the J end lost 1 base, and 11 bases lay between the germline ends. CDR3 sequence reads: CAIGDLLQETQYF. The CDR3 DNA sequence: TGTGCCATCGGGGATCTCCTCCAAGAGACCCAGTACTTC.

The chain is built from TRBV7-2 and TRBJ2-7; 8 bases are shared with TRBD1. V lost 8 bases and J lost 2; bases outside the gene matches: 5. CDR1 is SGHTA, CDR2 FQGNSA, per germline. The CDR3 totals 13 residues. In nucleotides, the CDR3 is TGTGCCAGCCGGGACAGGACAGCCTACGAGCAGTACTTC. It codes for CASRDRTAYEQYF.

In the case of this clone: A read error may produce the germline difference seen at one junction end. The genes are TRBV7-8 and TRBJ2-7, with D possibly matching TRBD1 (5 bases). The CDR3 spans 15 residues. Per germline, CDR1 SGHVS and CDR2 FQNEAQ. The CDR3 DNA follows: TGTGCCAGCAGCCAATTAGGGGCTCTACTCCACGAGCAGTGCTTC. Its translation is CASSQLGALLHEQCF.

This clone was found once. The J gene is TRBJ2-7, the V gene TRBV9; TRBD2 is a possible D gene (6 bases). The CDR3 is made up of 14 amino acids. CDR1 is SGDLS, CDR2 YYNGEE, per germline. Trimming shortened V by 0 bases and J by 7 bases, and 14 bases separated the two germline ends. CDR3 in DNA: TGTGCCAGCAGCGTAGGTCTAGCGCTCGGGGAGCAGTACTTC. This translates into CASSVGLALGEQYF.

About this clone itself: The same CDR3 can be traced to other DNA sequences in this sample. J is TRBJ2-7 and V is TRBV7-9, with TRBD1 as a possible D gene (6 bases). Trimming took 3 bases from V and 4 from J, leaving 7 bases between them. The CDR3 is 12 amino acids. CDR1 is SEHNR and CDR2 is FQNEAQ in the germline V gene (reference sequence). The CDR3 spells CASSFQGYEQYF. As DNA, the CDR3 is TGTGCCAGCAGCTTTCAGGGGTACGAGCAGTACTTC.